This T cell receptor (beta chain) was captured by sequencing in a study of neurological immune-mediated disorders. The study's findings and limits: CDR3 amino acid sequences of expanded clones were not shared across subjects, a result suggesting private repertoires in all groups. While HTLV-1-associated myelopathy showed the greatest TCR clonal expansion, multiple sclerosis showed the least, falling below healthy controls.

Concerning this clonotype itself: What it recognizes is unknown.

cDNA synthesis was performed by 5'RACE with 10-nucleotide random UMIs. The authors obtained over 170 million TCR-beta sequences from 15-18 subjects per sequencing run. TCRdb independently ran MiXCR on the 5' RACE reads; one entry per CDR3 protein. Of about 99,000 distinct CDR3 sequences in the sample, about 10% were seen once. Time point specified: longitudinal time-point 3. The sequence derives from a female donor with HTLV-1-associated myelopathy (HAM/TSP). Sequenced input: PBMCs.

DNA of the CDR3: TGTGCCAGCAGCCATTCCCGGGGGGGGGCTGGTTACAATGAGCAGTTCTTC. It specifies CASSHSRGGAGYNEQFF. The rearrangement joins TRBV7-9 to TRBJ2-1; TRBD2 agrees at 8 bases. The CDR3 runs 17 residues. Germline trimming cut 5 bases from V and 4 bases from J; bases unmatched to any gene: 13. Germline CDR1 is SEHNR and CDR2 is FQNEAQ (reference sequence).